Listed below are T cell receptor beta chains from one sample, sequenced in a study of vaccination and CD4 T cells after COVID-19. TCRdb recomputed calls from the PCR reads with MiXCR, one row per CDR3 protein. The sample lists about 21,000 distinct CDR3 sequences, roughly 60% occurring once. The antigens these receptors bind are not known. The sequences come from CD4+ T cells from blood, cultured in vitro, collected before SARS-CoV-2 vaccination. The receptors were sampled from a human donor who received a COVID-19 vaccine. Both conserved end residues are part of each CDR3. The D gene is left open where the match is weak. Expanded clones get a size class; other rows say once, few or many, or leave the size out.

J: TRBJ2-5; size: once; V: TRBV11-3; D: TRBD1; DNA: TGTGCCAGCAGCTTAGGGCCGGGACAGGGAGGAGAGACCCAGTACTTC; CDR3: CASSLGPGQGGETQYF
J: TRBJ1-1; size: .; V: TRBV6-5; D: TRBD1; DNA: TGTGCCAGCAGTTCCCCGGACAGGGTCGCAAACACTGAAGCTTTCTTT; CDR3: CASSSPDRVANTEAFF
J: TRBJ1-6; size: .; V: TRBV7-2; D: .; DNA: TGTGCCAGCAGTCCGAGACAGGTCTCCTATAATTCACCCCTCCACTTT; CDR3: CASSPRQVSYNSPLHF
J: TRBJ1-6; size: few; V: TRBV7-3; D: .; DNA: TGTGCCAGCAGCTTAAACCCAGGGATGAATTCACCCCTCCACTTT; CDR3: CASSLNPGMNSPLHF
J: TRBJ1-1; size: .; V: TRBV2; D: .; DNA: TGTGCCAGCAGTTCGCGGGGTACGAGGAACACTGAAGCTTTCTTT; CDR3: CASSSRGTRNTEAFF
J: TRBJ1-6; size: .; V: TRBV12-3/TRBV12-4; D: .; DNA: TGTGCCAGCAGTTCATCGGACAGACCGATTTCACCCCTCCACTTT; CDR3: CASSSSDRPISPLHF
J: TRBJ1-2; size: .; V: TRBV11-3; D: .; DNA: TGTGCCAGCAGCTTAGGGGCAGGGCCTAACTATGGCTACACCTTC; CDR3: CASSLGAGPNYGYTF
J: TRBJ2-7; size: .; V: TRBV24-1; D: TRBD1; DNA: TGTGCCACCAGTGACCCGGACAGGGGCCACGAGCAGTACTTC; CDR3: CATSDPDRGHEQYF
J: TRBJ2-5; size: .; V: TRBV7-9; D: .; DNA: TGTGCCAGCAGCCTATATGACTCATTAGAGACCCAGTACTTC; CDR3: CASSLYDSLETQYF
J: TRBJ1-6; size: once; V: TRBV6-5; D: .; DNA: TGTGCCAGCAGTTACCTTCTGGGGGAGCCCCTCCACTTT; CDR3: CASSYLLGEPLHF
J: TRBJ1-5; size: few; V: TRBV7-2; D: .; DNA: TGTGCCAGCAGATGGGGGTCCCAGGAAGATCAGCCCCAGCATTTT; CDR3: CASRWGSQEDQPQHF
J: TRBJ2-7; size: .; V: TRBV30; D: .; DNA: TGTGCCTGGAGCCGAATCTTAGGGTATCGTTACGAGCAGTACTTC; CDR3: CAWSRILGYRYEQYF
J: TRBJ2-1; size: once; V: TRBV27; D: .; DNA: TGTGCCAGCAGTCAGGACAACTACAATGAGCAGTTCTTC; CDR3: CASSQDNYNEQFF
J: TRBJ1-2; size: few; V: TRBV30; D: .; DNA: TGTGCCTGGAGGTGGCAGGTCTCTGGCTACACCTTC; CDR3: CAWRWQVSGYTF
J: TRBJ2-7; size: .; V: TRBV7-9; D: .; DNA: TGTGCCAGCAGCTTACTCGGAGGGCAGGGCCGAGGAGAGGAGCAGTACTTC; CDR3: CASSLLGGQGRGEEQYF
J: TRBJ1-2; size: .; V: TRBV12-3/TRBV12-4; D: .; DNA: TGTGCCAGCAGTTTCGGGGGGGCGCAGGGCTACACCTTC; CDR3: CASSFGGAQGYTF
J: TRBJ1-6; size: .; V: TRBV10-3; D: TRBD1; DNA: TGTGCCAGCAGACAGGGGGCTCTTGGAGTGTCACCCCTCCACTTT; CDR3: CASRQGALGVSPLHF
J: TRBJ2-2; size: .; V: TRBV12-5; D: .; DNA: TGTGCTAGTGCCCCGATGGAAGGGAGAATTTCGAACACCGGGGAGCTGTTTTTT; CDR3: CASAPMEGRISNTGELFF
J: TRBJ2-3; size: few; V: TRBV6-2/TRBV6-3; D: TRBD2; DNA: TGTGCCAGCAGTCGGGGACTAGCGGGGGGCCGGTCTGGTACGCAGTATTTT; CDR3: CASSRGLAGGRSGTQYF
J: TRBJ1-3; size: .; V: TRBV11-3; D: .; DNA: TGTGCCAGCAGCTTATTACAGACTGGAAACACCATATATTTT; CDR3: CASSLLQTGNTIYF
J: TRBJ2-3; size: few; V: TRBV19; D: .; DNA: TGTGCCAGTGGGCTCTCAGGGGCTCGCACAGATACGCAGTATTTT; CDR3: CASGLSGARTDTQYF
J: TRBJ1-5; size: .; V: TRBV6-4; D: TRBD1; DNA: TGTGCCAGCAGTGACTCGATGACAGGGGGCTATAGCAATCAGCCCCAGCATTTT; CDR3: CASSDSMTGGYSNQPQHF
J: TRBJ2-1; size: .; V: TRBV24-1; D: TRBD2; DNA: TGTGCCACCAGTGATTTCGGTAGCGGGGGGGCCGTAGGGACAGATGAGCAGTTCTTC; CDR3: CATSDFGSGGAVGTDEQFF
J: TRBJ2-3; size: few; V: TRBV20-1; D: .; DNA: TGCAGTGCTAGAGATCCTTCGGGCAGGGGAATTGGGGATACGCAGTATTTT; CDR3: CSARDPSGRGIGDTQYF
J: TRBJ2-3; size: .; V: TRBV7-9; D: TRBD2; DNA: TGTGCCAGCAGCTTAAAGCGGGGGGGCCTGTTAGGCACAGATACGCAGTATTTT; CDR3: CASSLKRGGLLGTDTQYF
J: TRBJ1-2; size: .; V: TRBV28; D: .; DNA: TGTGCCAGTAAATATGGGGCCGCCAGGACTAACTATGGCTACACCTTC; CDR3: CASKYGAARTNYGYTF
J: TRBJ1-6; size: .; V: TRBV20-1; D: .; DNA: TGCAGTGCTAGAGATACAGGGAAATATAATTCACCCCTCCACTTT; CDR3: CSARDTGKYNSPLHF
J: TRBJ1-5; size: .; V: TRBV2; D: .; DNA: TGTGCCAGCTCAAGCGACTTCAATCAGCCCCAGCATTTT; CDR3: CASSSDFNQPQHF
J: TRBJ2-5; size: few; V: TRBV6-1; D: TRBD1; DNA: TGTGCCAGCAGCGCAGGGGGCCTGGAGACCCAGTACTTC; CDR3: CASSAGGLETQYF
J: TRBJ1-5; size: .; V: TRBV4-2; D: .; DNA: TGTGCCAGCAGCCAAGCCGCGGGTTTCGGGCAGCCCCAGCATTTT; CDR3: CASSQAAGFGQPQHF
J: TRBJ1-6; size: .; V: TRBV25-1; D: TRBD1; DNA: TGTGCCAGCAGTGCCACAGGGGTGGATAATTCACCCCTCCACTTT; CDR3: CASSATGVDNSPLHF
J: TRBJ1-2; size: .; V: TRBV20-1; D: .; DNA: TGCAGTGCCCCTTTCACAGGACGCCCTAACTATGGCTACACCTTC; CDR3: CSAPFTGRPNYGYTF
J: TRBJ1-2; size: few; V: TRBV19; D: .; DNA: TGTGCCAGTACGGGGGGACATGGCTACACCTTC; CDR3: CASTGGHGYTF
J: TRBJ1-6; size: few; V: TRBV7-6; D: TRBD1; DNA: TGTGCCAGCAGCTTGCTCCAGGGGGGGGATAATTCACCCCTCCACTTT; CDR3: CASSLLQGGDNSPLHF
J: TRBJ2-7; size: .; V: TRBV19; D: .; DNA: TGTGCCAGTAGTATTGCCAGGGGATACGAGCAGTACTTC; CDR3: CASSIARGYEQYF
J: TRBJ1-2; size: .; V: TRBV10-3; D: TRBD1; DNA: TGTGCCATCAGTGGTACCGGACAGGGGGCAAGGGATGGCTACACCTTC; CDR3: CAISGTGQGARDGYTF
J: TRBJ2-2; size: .; V: TRBV7-8; D: .; DNA: TGTGCCAGCAGCTTAGGCGGCCTTAGTACCGGGGAGCTGTTTTTT; CDR3: CASSLGGLSTGELFF
J: TRBJ1-6; size: .; V: TRBV6-5; D: .; DNA: TGTGCCAGCAGTTACTCAGGGAAAGACAATTCACCCCTCCACTTT; CDR3: CASSYSGKDNSPLHF
J: TRBJ1-1; size: .; V: TRBV24-1; D: .; DNA: TGTGCCACCAGTGATTTTAGCAGGGCGAACACTGAAGCTTTCTTT; CDR3: CATSDFSRANTEAFF
J: TRBJ2-4; size: .; V: TRBV20-1; D: .; DNA: TGCAGTGCTAGAGATCGCGGCCTTACAAACATTCAGTACTTC; CDR3: CSARDRGLTNIQYF
J: TRBJ1-3; size: .; V: TRBV7-8; D: .; DNA: TGTGCCAGCAGCTTATCCCGCGGGGGAAACACCATATATTTT; CDR3: CASSLSRGGNTIYF
J: TRBJ2-1; size: .; V: TRBV5-4; D: TRBD2; DNA: TGTGCTAGCAGCTTTCCGGGACTAGCGGTAAATGAGCAGTTCTTC; CDR3: CASSFPGLAVNEQFF
J: TRBJ2-5; size: .; V: TRBV12-3/TRBV12-4; D: .; DNA: TGTGCCAGCAGTGCGGGACAAACCGAAGAGACCCAGTACTTC; CDR3: CASSAGQTEETQYF
J: TRBJ1-2; size: .; V: TRBV12-3/TRBV12-4; D: .; DNA: TGTGCCAGCAGTTTCCCTGACGGCGGCTATGGCTACACCTTC; CDR3: CASSFPDGGYGYTF
J: TRBJ1-1; size: .; V: TRBV20-1; D: TRBD1; DNA: TGCAGTGCTTTAGACAGGGTTGGAGTTAACACTGAAGCTTTCTTT; CDR3: CSALDRVGVNTEAFF
J: TRBJ2-1; size: .; V: TRBV20-1; D: .; DNA: TGCAGTGCTAGAGATGTAAGGATTTCGAAAGCCGGCATCGTCTACAATGAGCAGTTCTTC; CDR3: CSARDVRISKAGIVYNEQFF
J: TRBJ1-1; size: .; V: TRBV11-2; D: TRBD1; DNA: TGTGCCAGCAGCTTCCCGGGACAGGGGGTTGGCACTGAAGCTTTCTTT; CDR3: CASSFPGQGVGTEAFF
J: TRBJ2-3; size: few; V: TRBV30; D: TRBD1; DNA: TGTGCCTGGAGTGTACGGGACAGGGGTACGCAGTATTTT; CDR3: CAWSVRDRGTQYF